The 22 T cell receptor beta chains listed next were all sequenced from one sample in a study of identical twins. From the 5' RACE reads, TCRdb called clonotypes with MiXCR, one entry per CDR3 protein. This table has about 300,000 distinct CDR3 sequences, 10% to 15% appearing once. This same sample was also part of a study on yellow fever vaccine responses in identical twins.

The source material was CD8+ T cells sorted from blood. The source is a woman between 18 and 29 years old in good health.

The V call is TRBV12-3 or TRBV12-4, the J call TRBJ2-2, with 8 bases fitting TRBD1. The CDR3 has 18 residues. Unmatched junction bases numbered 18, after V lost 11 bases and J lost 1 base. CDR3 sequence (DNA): TGTGCCGGGGGCGGCCCTCTGAAGGACAGGGAGAACACCGGGGAGCTGTTTTTT. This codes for CAGGGPLKDRENTGELFF.

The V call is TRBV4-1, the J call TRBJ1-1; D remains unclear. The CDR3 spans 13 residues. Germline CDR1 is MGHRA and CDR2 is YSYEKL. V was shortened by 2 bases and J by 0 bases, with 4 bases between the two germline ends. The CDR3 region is CASSQMMNTEAFF. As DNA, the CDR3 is TGCGCCAGCAGCCAAATGATGAACACTGAAGCTTTCTTT.

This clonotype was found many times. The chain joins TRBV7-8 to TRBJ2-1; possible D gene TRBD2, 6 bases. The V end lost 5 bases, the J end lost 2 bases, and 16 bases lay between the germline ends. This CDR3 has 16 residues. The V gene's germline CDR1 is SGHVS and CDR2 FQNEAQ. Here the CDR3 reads CASSEPGGDPYNEQFF. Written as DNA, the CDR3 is TGTGCCAGCAGCGAGCCCGGGGGTGATCCCTACAATGAGCAGTTCTTC. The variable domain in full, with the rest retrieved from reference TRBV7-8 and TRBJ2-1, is GAGVSQSPRYKVAKRGQDVALRCDPISGHVSLFWYQQALGQGPEFLTYFQNEAQLDKSGLPSDRFFAERPEGSVSTLKIQRTQQEDSAVYLCASSEPGGDPYNEQFFGPGTRLTVL.

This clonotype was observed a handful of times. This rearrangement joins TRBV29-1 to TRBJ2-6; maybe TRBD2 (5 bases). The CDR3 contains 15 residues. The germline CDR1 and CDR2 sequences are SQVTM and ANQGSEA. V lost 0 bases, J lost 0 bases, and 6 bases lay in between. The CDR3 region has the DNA TGCAGCGTTGAAGAGGGGAGCTCTGGGGCCAACGTCCTGACTTTC. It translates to CSVEEGSSGANVLTF.

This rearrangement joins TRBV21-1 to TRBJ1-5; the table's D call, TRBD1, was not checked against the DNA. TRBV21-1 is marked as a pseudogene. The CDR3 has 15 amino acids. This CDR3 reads CASSKGGTGAQPQHF. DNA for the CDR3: TGTGCCAGCAGCAAAGGAGGGACAGGGGCCCAGCCCCAGCATTTT.

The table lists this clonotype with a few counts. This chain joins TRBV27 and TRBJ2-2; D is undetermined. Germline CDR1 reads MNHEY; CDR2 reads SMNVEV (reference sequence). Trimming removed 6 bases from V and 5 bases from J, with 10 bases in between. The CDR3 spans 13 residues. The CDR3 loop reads CASRRTGTGELFF. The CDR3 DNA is TGTGCCAGCAGAAGGACCGGGACCGGGGAGCTGTTTTTT.

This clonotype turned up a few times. The DNA for the CDR3 is TGTGCCAGCAGTGAAAAGACAACTAGCGCCGGAGTTTACGAGAGCTCCTACAATGAGCAGTTCTTC. This translates into CASSEKTTSAGVYESSYNEQFF. This chain joins TRBV25-1 and TRBJ2-1, with TRBD2 matching over 7 bases. The junction had 22 bases not matched to a gene; V was cut back by 2 bases and J by 0 bases. Germline V gene sequence: CDR1 MGHDK, CDR2 SYGVNS. There are 22 residues in the CDR3.

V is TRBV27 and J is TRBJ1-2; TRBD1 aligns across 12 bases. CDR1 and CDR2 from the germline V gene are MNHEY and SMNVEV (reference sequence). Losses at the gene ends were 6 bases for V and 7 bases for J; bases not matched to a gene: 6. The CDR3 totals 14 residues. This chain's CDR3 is CASSTGTGGGGYTF. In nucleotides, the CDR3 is TGTGCCAGCAGCACCGGGACAGGGGGCGGTGGCTACACCTTC.

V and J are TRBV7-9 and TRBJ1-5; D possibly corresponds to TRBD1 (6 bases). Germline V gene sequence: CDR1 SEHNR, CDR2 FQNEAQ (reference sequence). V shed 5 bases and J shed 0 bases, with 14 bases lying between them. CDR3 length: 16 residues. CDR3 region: CASSADRWDSNQPQHF. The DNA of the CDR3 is TGTGCCAGCAGCGCCGACAGGTGGGATAGCAATCAGCCCCAGCATTTT.

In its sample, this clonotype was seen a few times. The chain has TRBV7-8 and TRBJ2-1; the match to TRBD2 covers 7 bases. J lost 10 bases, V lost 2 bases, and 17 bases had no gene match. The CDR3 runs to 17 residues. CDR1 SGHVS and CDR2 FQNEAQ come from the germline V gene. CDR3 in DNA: TGTGCCAGCAGCTTATTCTCCTCTAGGGGAGGGCCTGGCGAGCAGTTCTTC. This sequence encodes CASSLFSSRGGPGEQFF.

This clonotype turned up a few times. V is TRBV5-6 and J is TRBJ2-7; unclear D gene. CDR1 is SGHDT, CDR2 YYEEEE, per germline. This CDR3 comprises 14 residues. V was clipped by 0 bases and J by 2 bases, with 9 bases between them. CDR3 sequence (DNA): TGTGCCAGCAGCTTGGGTGACCTACCCTACGAGCAGTACTTC. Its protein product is CASSLGDLPYEQYF.

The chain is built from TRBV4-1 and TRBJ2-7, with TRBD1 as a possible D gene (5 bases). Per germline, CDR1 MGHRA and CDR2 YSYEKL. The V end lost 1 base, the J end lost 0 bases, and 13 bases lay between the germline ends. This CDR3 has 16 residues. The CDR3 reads CASSQVMTVPSYEQYF. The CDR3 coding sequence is TGCGCCAGCAGCCAAGTGATGACAGTGCCCTCCTACGAGCAGTACTTC.

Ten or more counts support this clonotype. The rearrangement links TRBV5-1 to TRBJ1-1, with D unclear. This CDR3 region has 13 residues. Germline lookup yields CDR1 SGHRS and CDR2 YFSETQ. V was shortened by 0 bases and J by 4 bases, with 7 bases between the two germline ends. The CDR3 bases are TGCGCCAGCAGCTTGGGGCCGGGCACTGAAGCTTTCTTT. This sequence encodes CASSLGPGTEAFF.

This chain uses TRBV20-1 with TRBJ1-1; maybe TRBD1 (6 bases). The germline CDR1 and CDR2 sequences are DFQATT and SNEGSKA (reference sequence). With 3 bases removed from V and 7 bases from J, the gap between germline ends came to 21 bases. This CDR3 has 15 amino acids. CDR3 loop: CSASRGQGLFFEAFF. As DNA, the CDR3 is TGCAGTGCTAGCAGGGGCCAGGGGCTGTTTTTTGAAGCTTTCTTT.

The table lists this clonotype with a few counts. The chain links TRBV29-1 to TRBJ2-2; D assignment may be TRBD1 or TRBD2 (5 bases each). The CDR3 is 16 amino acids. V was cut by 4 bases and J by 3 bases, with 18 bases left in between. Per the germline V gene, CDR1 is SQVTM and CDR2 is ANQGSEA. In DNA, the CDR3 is TGCAGCGTTGCGGGGTATGGGGGAGCGGACACCGGGGAGCTGTTTTTT. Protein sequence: CSVAGYGGADTGELFF.

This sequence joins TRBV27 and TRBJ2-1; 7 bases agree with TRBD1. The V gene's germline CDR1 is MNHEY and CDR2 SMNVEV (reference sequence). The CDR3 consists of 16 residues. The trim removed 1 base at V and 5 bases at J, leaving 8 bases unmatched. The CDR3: CASSLWGQGEDNEQFF. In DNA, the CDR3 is TGTGCCAGCAGTTTATGGGGGCAGGGGGAAGACAATGAGCAGTTCTTC.

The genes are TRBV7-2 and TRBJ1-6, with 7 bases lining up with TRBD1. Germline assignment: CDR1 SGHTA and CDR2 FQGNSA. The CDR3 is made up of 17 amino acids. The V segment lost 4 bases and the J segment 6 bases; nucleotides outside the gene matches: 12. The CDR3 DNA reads TGTGCCAGCAGCTCTCCGGGACAGAGGGTTGTTAATTCACCCCTCCACTTT. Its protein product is CASSSPGQRVVNSPLHF.

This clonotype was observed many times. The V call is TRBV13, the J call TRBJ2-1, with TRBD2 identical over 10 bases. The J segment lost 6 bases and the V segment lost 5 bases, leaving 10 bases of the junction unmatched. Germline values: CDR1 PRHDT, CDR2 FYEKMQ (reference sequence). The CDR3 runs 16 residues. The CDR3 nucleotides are TGTGCCAGCAGCCCCCCCGGACTAGCGGATTTCAATGAGCAGTTCTTC. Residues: CASSPPGLADFNEQFF. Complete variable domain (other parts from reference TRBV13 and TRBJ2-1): AAGVIQSPRHLIKEKRETATLKCYPIPRHDTVYWYQQGPGQDPQFLISFYEKMQSDKGSIPDRFSAQQFSDYHSELNMSSLELGDSALYFCASSPPGLADFNEQFFGPGTRLTVL.

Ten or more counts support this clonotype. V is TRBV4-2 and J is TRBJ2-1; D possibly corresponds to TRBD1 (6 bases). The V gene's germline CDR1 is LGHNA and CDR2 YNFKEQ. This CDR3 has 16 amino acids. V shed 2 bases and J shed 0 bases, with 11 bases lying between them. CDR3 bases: TGTGCCAGCAGCCAAACAGGGAGAAGCTCCTACAATGAGCAGTTCTTC. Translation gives CASSQTGRSSYNEQFF.

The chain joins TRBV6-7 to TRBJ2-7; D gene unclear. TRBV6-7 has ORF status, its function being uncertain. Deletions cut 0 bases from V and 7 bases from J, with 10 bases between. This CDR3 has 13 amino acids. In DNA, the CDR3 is TGTGCCAGCAGTTACTCGAGCTACGGGGAGCAGTACGTC. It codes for CASSYSSYGEQYV.

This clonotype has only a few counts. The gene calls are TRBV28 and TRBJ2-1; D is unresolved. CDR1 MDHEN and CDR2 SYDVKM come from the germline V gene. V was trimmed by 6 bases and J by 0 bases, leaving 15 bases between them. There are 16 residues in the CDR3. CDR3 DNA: TGTGCCAGCAGCCGTTATGATGGAAGCTCCTACAATGAGCAGTTCTTC. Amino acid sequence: CASSRYDGSSYNEQFF.

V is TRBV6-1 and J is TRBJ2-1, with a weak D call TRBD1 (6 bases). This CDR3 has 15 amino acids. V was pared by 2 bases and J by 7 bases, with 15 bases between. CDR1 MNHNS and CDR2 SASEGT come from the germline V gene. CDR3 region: CASSEQPDRRNEQFF. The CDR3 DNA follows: TGTGCCAGCAGTGAACAACCGGACAGACGTAATGAGCAGTTCTTC.